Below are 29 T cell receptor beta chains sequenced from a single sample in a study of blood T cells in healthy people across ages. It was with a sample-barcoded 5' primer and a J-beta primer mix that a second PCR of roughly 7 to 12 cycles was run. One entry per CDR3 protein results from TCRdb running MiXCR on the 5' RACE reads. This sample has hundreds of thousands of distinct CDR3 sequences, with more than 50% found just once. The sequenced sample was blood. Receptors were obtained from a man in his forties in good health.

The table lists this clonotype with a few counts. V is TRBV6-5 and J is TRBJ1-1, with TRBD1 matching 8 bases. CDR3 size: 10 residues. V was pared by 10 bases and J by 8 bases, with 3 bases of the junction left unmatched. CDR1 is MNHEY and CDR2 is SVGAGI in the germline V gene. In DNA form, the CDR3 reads TGTGCCACCCGGGACAGGGAAGCTTTCTTT. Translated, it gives CATRDREAFF.

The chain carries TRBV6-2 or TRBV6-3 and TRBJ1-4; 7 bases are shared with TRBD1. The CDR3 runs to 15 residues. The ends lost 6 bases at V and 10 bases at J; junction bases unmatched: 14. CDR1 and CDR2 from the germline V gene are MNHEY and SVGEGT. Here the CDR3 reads CASRTLRTTGRKLFF. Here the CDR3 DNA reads TGTGCCAGCAGGACATTACGAACGACAGGGCGAAAACTGTTTTTT.

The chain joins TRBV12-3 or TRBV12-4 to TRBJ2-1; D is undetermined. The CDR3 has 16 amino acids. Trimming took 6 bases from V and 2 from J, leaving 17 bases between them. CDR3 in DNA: TGTGCCAGCAGCCCCCTGGGAAGACCTACCTACAATGAGCAGTTCTTC. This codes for CASSPLGRPTYNEQFF.

CDR3 protein: CASSQNTGTAGYEQYF. DNA of the CDR3: TGCGCCAGCAGCCAAAACACCGGGACAGCAGGCTACGAGCAGTACTTC. This chain links TRBV4-1 with TRBJ2-7; TRBD1 agrees at 7 bases. Germline values: CDR1 MGHRA, CDR2 YSYEKL. V shed 2 bases and J 3 bases; nucleotides not matched to a gene: 10. The CDR3 has 16 residues.

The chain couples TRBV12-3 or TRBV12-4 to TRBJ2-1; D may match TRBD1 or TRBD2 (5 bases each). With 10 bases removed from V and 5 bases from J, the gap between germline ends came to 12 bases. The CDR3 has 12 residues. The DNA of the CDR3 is TGTGCCAACCGGGACCTTAACAATGAGCAGTTCTTC. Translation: CANRDLNNEQFF.

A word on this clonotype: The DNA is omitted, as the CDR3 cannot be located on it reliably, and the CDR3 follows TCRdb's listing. The CDR3: CSVGEGARNYGCTF. The V call is TRBV29-1, the J call TRBJ1-2; TRBD1 is the table's D call and was not checked against the DNA. The CDR3 extends over 14 residues, inclusive of both ends. From germline, CDR1 is SQVTM and CDR2 ANQGSEA.

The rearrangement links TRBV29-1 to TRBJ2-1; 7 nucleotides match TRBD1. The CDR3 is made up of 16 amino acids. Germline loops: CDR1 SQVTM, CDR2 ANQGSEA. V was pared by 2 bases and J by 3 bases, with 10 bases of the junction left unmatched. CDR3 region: CSVEIGDSSYYNEQFF. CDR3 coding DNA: TGCAGCGTTGAAATAGGGGACAGCAGTTACTACAATGAGCAGTTCTTC.

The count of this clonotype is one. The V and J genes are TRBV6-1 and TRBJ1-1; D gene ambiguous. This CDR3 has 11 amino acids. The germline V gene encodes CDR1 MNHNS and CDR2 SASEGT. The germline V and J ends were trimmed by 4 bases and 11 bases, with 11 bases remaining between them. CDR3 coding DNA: TGTGCCAGCAGTGCGCCGGGGTCGGCTTTCTTT. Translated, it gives CASSAPGSAFF.

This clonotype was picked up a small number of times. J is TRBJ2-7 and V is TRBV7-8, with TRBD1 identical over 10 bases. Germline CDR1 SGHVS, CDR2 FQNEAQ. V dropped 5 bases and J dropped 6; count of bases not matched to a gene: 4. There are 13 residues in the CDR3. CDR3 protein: CASSGDRGREQYF. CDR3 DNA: TGTGCCAGCAGCGGTGACAGGGGGCGCGAGCAGTACTTC.

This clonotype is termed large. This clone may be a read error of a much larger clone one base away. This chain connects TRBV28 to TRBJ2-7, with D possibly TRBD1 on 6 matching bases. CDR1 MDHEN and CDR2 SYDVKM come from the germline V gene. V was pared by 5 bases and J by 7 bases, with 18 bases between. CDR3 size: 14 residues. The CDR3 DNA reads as TGTGCCAGCAGTGTAAGGTGGGGGCTGGGGGAGCAGTACTTC. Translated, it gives CASSVRWGLGEQYF.

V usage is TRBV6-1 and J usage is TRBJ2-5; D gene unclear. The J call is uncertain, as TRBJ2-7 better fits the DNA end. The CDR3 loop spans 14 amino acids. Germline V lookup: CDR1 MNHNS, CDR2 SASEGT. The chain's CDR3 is CASSDFGPPLEQYF. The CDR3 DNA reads TGTGCCAGCAGTGATTTCGGACCACCTCTCGAGCAGTACTTC.

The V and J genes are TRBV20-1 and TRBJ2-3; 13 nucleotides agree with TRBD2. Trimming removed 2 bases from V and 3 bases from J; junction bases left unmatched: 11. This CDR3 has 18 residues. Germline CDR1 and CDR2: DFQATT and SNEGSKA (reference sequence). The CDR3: CSARRQTSGGPRTDTQYF. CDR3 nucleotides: TGCAGTGCTAGACGCCAGACTAGCGGGGGGCCGAGGACAGATACGCAGTATTTT.

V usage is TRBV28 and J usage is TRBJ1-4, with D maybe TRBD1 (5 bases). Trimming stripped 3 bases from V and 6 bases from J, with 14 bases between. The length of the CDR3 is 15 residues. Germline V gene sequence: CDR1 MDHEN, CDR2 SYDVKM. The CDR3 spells CASSLSVRGYEKLFF. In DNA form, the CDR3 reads TGTGCCAGCAGTTTGTCTGTTCGGGGGTATGAAAAACTGTTTTTT.

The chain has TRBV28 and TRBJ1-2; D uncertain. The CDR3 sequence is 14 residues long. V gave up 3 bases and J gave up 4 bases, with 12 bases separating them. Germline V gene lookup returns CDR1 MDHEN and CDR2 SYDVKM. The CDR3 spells CASSFIGGPYGYTF. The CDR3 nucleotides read TGTGCCAGCAGTTTCATTGGAGGGCCCTATGGCTACACCTTC.

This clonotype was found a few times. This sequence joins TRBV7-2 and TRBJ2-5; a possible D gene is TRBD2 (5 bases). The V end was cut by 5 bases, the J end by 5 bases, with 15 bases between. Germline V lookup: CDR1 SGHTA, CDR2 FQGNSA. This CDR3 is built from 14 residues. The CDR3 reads CASSPDGRVETQYF. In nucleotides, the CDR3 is TGTGCCAGCAGCCCCGACGGGCGGGTGGAGACCCAGTACTTC.

CDR3 amino acids: CASSRRDYQETQYF. The CDR3 DNA follows: TGTGCCAGCAGCCGCCGGGACTACCAAGAGACCCAGTACTTC. This chain links TRBV14 with TRBJ2-5; tentatively, D is TRBD2 (6 bases). With 4 bases removed from V and 0 bases from J, the gap between germline ends came to 9 bases. The CDR3 spans 14 residues. From germline, CDR1 is SGHDN and CDR2 FVKESK. The full variable domain, in which reference TRBV14 and TRBJ2-5 provide the parts outside the CDR3, is EAGVTQFPSHSVIEKGQTVTLRCDPISGHDNLYWYRRVMGKEIKFLLHFVKESKQDESGMPNNRFLAERTGGTYSTLKVQPAELEDSGVYFCASSRRDYQETQYFGPGTRLLVL.

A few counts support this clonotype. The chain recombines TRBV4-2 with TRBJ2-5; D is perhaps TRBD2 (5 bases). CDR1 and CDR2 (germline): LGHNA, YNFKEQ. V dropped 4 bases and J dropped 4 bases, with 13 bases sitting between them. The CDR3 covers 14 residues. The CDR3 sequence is CASSPTPEGETQYF. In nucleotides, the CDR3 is TGTGCCAGCAGCCCCACCCCTGAGGGAGAGACCCAGTACTTC.

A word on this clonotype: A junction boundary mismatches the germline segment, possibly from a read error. As DNA, the CDR3 is TGTGCCAGCAGGTTAGGGGGGTTGGGGACTAGCGGGAGGAATGAGCAGTTCTTC. Amino acids: CASRLGGLGTSGRNEQFF. This chain connects TRBV12-3 or TRBV12-4 to TRBJ2-1, with 15 bases lining up with TRBD2. This CDR3 comprises 18 residues.

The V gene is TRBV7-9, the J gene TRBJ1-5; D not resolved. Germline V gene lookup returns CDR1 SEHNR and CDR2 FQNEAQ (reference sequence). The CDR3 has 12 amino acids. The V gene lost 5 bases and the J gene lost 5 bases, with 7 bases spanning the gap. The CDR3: CASSLQDQPQHF. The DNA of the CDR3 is TGTGCCAGCAGCCTACAAGATCAGCCCCAGCATTTT.

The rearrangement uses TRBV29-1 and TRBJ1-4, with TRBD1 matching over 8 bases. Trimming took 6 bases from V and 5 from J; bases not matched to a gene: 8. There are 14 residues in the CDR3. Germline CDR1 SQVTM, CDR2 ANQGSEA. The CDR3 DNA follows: TGCAGCGTCGGGCAGGGGGCAAGCAATGAAAAACTGTTTTTT. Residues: CSVGQGASNEKLFF.

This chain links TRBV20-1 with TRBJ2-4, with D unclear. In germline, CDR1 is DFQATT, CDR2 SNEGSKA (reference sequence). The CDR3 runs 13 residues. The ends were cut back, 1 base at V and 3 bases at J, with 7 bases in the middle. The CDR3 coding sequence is TGCAGTGCTAGAGTCGCAGGCAAAAACATTCAGTACTTC. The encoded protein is CSARVAGKNIQYF.

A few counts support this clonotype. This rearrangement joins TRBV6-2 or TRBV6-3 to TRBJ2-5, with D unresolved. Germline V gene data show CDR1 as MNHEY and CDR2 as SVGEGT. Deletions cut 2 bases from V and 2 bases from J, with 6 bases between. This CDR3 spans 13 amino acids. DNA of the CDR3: TGTGCCAGCAGTTACGTAGTACAAGAGACCCAGTACTTC. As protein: CASSYVVQETQYF.

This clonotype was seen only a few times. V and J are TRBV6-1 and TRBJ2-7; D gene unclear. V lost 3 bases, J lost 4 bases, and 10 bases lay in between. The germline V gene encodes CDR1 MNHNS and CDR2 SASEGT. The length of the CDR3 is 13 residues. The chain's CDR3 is CASSDSGPYEQYF. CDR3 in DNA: TGTGCCAGCAGTGACTCTGGGCCGTACGAGCAGTACTTC.

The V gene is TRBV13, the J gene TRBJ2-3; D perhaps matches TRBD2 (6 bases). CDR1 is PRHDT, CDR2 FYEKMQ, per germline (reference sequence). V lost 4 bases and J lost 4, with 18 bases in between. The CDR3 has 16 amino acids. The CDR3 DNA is TGTGCCAGCAGCTCACCCTCTAGCGCCGGAGCAGATACGCAGTATTTT. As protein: CASSSPSSAGADTQYF.

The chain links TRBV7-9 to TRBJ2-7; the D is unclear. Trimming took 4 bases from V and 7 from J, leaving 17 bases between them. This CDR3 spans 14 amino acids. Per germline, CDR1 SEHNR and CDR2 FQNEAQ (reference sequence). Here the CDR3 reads CASSSNILGREQYF. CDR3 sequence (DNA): TGTGCCAGCAGCTCAAACATCCTGGGTCGGGAGCAGTACTTC. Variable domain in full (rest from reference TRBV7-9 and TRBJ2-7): DTGVSQNPRHKITKRGQNVTFRCDPISEHNRLYWYRQTLGQGPEFLTYFQNEAQLEKSRLLSDRFSAERPKGSFSTLEIQRTEQGDSAMYLCASSSNILGREQYFGPGTRLTVT.

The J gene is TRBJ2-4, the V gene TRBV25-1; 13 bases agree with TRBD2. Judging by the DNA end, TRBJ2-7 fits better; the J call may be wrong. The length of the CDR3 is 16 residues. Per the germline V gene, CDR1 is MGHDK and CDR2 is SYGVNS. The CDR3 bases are TGTGCCAGCAGTTCGCGGACTAGCGGGAGCTGGGTCGAGCAGTACTTC. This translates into CASSSRTSGSWVEQYF.

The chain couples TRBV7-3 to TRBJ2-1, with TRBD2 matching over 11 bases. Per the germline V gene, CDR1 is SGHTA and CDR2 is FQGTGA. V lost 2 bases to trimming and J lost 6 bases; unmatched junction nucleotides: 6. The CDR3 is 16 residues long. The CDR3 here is CASSLLAGGGPNEQFF. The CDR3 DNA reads TGTGCCAGCAGCTTATTAGCGGGGGGGGGTCCCAATGAGCAGTTCTTC.

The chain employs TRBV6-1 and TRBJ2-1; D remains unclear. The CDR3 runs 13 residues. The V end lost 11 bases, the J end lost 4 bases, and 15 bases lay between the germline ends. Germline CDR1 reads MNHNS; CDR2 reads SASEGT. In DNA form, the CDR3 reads TGTGCCTTTCAGTCGACCACATACAATGAGCAGTTCTTC. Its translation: CAFQSTTYNEQFF.

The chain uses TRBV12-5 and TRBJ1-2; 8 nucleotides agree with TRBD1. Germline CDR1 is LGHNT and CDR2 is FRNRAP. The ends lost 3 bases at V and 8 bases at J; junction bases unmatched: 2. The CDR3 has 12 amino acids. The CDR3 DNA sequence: TGTGCTAGTGGTTTCGGACAGGGCGGCTACACCTTC. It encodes CASGFGQGGYTF.